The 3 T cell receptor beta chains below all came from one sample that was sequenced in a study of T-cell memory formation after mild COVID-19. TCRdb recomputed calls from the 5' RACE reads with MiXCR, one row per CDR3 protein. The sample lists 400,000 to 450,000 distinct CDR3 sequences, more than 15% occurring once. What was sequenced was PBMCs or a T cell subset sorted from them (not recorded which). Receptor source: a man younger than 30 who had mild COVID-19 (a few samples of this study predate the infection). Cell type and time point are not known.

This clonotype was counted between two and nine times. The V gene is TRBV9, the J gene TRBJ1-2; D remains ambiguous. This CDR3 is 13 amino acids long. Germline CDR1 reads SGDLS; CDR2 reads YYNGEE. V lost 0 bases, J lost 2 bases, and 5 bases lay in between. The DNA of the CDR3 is TGTGCCAGCAGCGTAGGAGGGAACTATGGCTACACCTTC. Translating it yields CASSVGGNYGYTF.

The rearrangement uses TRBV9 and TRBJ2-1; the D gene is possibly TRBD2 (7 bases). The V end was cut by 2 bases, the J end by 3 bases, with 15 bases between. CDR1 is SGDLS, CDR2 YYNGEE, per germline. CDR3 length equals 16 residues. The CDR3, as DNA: TGTGCCAGCAGCGTCCGGCGGGGGCCTGGCTACAATGAGCAGTTCTTC. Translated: CASSVRRGPGYNEQFF.

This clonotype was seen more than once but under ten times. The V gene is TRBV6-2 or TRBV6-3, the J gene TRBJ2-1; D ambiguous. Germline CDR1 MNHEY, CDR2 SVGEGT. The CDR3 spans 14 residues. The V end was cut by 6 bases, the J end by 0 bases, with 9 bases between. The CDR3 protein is CASRRTISYNEQFF. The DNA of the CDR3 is TGTGCCAGCAGGCGGACCATCTCCTACAATGAGCAGTTCTTC.